This entry is about one T cell receptor (beta chain). The sample belongs to a study of blood T cell repertoires in COVID-19. The overall study: PBMCs, B-cell-depleted T cells, or T cells were the source of the cDNA or gDNA that made up the material.

V was trimmed by 0 bases and J by 9 bases, leaving 9 bases between them. The germline CDR1 and CDR2 sequences are SQVTM and ANQGSEA. The CDR3 is 12 amino acids. Methods used by the authors: Reference gene primer amplification gave estimated nucleated cell counts. The method was immunoSEQ multiplex PCR; TCRdb's version includes in-frame clones alone and lacks a portion of them. V, J and clone size are those of that table, while D and trimming were read from the DNA. This sample has under 200,000 clones; roughly 90% occur once, and the top ten carry 1.6%. The sequenced sample was peripheral blood. The V call is TRBV29-1, the J call TRBJ1-5; no clear D gene. The receptor was derived from a man younger than 30 with active or convalescent COVID-19. The CDR3 loop reads CSVEDRVGPQHF. The CDR3 DNA sequence: TGCAGCGTTGAAGATCGGGTGGGGCCCCAGCATTTT.